This T cell receptor beta chain was sequenced for a study of Graves' ophthalmopathy and Graves' hyperthyroidism. Turning to the study itself: No ophthalmopathy within 18 months of follow-up signified stable hyperthyroidism. Study-wide findings and caveats: Stable hyperthyroidism and ophthalmopathy were told apart by a 13-signature model, which achieved about 88% sensitivity and more than 75% specificity. Blood also harbored most expanded thyroid clonotypes above 0.001 frequency.

The CDR3 sequence is 13 residues long. Germline CDR1 reads SGHTA; CDR2 reads FQGNSA. The V gene lost 11 bases and the J gene lost 1 base, with 14 bases spanning the gap. Amplified material comprised TCR beta CDR3 regions derived from RNA transcripts. An initial RT-PCR round employing HTBI primers preceded a second-round multiplex PCR. Each CDR3 protein gets one entry after TCRdb re-called the multiplex PCR reads with MiXCR. The table has roughly 1.1 million distinct CDR3 sequences, around a third seen once. Comments on this clonotype: Its antigen is undetermined.

Thyroid ultrasound, orbital computed tomography, TRAb, serum thyroxine and clinical symptoms formed the basis of diagnosis. The specimen sequenced was peripheral blood or thyroid tissue (not recorded which). This receptor was identified in an adult man with Graves' hyperthyroidism. The chain combines TRBV7-2 with TRBJ1-1, with D possibly matching TRBD1 (5 bases). The CDR3 coding sequence is TGTGCCTGGATTTGGGGGGGGAACACTGAAGCTTTCTTT. This gives the protein CAWIWGGNTEAFF. The complete variable domain, with remaining parts taken from reference TRBV7-2 and TRBJ1-1, reads GAGVSQSPSNKVTEKGKDVELRCDPISGHTALYWYRQSLGQGLEFLIYFQGNSAPDKSGLPSDRFSAERTGGSVSTLTIQRTQQEDSAVYLCAWIWGGNTEAFFGQGTRLTVV.